Described below is a single TCR beta chain sequence and its context. As yet, its antigen is unknown. PCR amplification relied on 60 Vbeta primers (plus 13 Jbeta primers). Sequencing used immunoSEQ multiplex PCR; TCRdb keeps in-frame clones, though not all of them. The repertoire has 60,000 to 85,000 clones, about four fifths of them found once; the top ten carry around 1.5%. Among the donors, all were healthy bone marrow donors. Donors counted as nominally healthy when sampled, yet unrecorded immune exposures were likely. There are 15 residues in the CDR3. V trimming: 6 bases; J trimming: 6 bases; junction bases outside the gene matches: 12. The germline V gene encodes CDR1 KGHSH and CDR2 LQKENI. The sample is drawn from a study of cytomegalovirus exposure and HLA in healthy donors. Study overall: Genotyping showed roughly 86% of over 350 donors falling in the Caucasian-associated ancestry cluster.

General observations from the study: Indistinguishable V segments, including TRBV6-2 and TRBV6-3, were excluded.

The chain employs TRBV18 and TRBJ1-1; 8 bases agree with TRBD1. The sequencing input was PBMCs. The source of this sequence is a middle-aged man in good health and CMV-seronegative. The CDR3 region is CASSTTGTGDPEAFF. Written as DNA, the CDR3 is TGTGCCAGCTCCACCACCGGGACAGGAGACCCTGAAGCTTTCTTT.